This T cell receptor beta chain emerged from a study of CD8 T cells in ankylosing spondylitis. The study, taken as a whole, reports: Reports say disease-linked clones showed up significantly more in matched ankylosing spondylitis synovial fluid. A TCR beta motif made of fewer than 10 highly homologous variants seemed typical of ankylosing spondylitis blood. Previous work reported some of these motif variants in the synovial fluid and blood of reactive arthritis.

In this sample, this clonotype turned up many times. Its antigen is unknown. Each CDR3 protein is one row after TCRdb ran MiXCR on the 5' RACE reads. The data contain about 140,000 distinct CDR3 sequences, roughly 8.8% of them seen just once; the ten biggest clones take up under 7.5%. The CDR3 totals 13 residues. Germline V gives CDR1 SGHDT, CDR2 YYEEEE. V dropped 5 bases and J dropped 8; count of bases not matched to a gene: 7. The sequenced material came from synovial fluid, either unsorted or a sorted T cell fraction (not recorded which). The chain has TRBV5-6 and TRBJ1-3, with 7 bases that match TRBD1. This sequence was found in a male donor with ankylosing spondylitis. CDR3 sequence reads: CASSSGTVDTIYF. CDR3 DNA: TGTGCCAGCAGTTCAGGGACAGTTGACACCATATATTTT.